The 17 T cell receptor beta chains reported below all come from one sample, sequenced in a study of blood T cell repertoires in COVID-19. Generated by immunoSEQ multiplex PCR, the TCRdb table keeps only in-frame clones and is missing some. The sample has approximately 250,000 clones, about 86% seen once. Sample: peripheral blood. These receptors all come from a man younger than 35 with active or convalescent COVID-19.

CDR3 coding DNA: TGTGCCAGCAGGGAGACAGGGGATAATTCACCCCTCCACTTT. This translates into CASRETGDNSPLHF. The chain carries TRBV28 and TRBJ1-6; 8 bases map to TRBD1. CDR1 is MDHEN and CDR2 is SYDVKM in the germline V gene. The CDR3 loop spans 14 amino acids. V lost 6 bases to trimming and J lost 5 bases; unmatched junction nucleotides: 3.

This clone has just one count. The chain links TRBV30 to TRBJ1-6; D is possibly TRBD1 (6 bases). Germline V gives CDR1 GTSNPN, CDR2 SVGIG (reference sequence). Trimming left V 2 bases short and J 5 bases short, with 13 bases between. The CDR3 is 15 residues long. The CDR3 spells CAWSLWGRDNSPLHF. CDR3 nucleotides: TGTGCCTGGAGTCTTTGGGGGCGCGATAATTCACCCCTCCACTTT.

V usage is TRBV5-3 and J usage is TRBJ2-5; the match to TRBD1 covers 9 bases. TRBV5-3 is flagged as an ORF with uncertain function. The CDR3 covers 12 residues. V shed 7 bases, J shed 6 bases, and the junction held 4 bases outside the gene matches. The CDR3 loop reads CARGDRGKTQYF. DNA for the CDR3: TGTGCCAGAGGCGACAGGGGGAAGACCCAGTACTTC.

This clone turned up a few times. V and J are TRBV24-1 and TRBJ1-5; maybe TRBD1 (5 bases). CDR1 and CDR2 from the germline V gene are KGHDR and SFDVKD. Trimming left V 9 bases short and J 0 bases short, with 20 bases between. The CDR3 loop spans 17 amino acids. CDR3 loop: CATGNERLRGSNQPQHF. The CDR3 bases are TGTGCCACCGGTAACGAGAGGTTAAGGGGTAGCAATCAGCCCCAGCATTTT.

This chain connects TRBV15 to TRBJ1-2, with D possibly being TRBD1 (6 bases). V was shortened by 1 base and J by 4 bases, with 16 bases between the two germline ends. Germline CDR1 and CDR2: LNHNV and YYDKDF (reference sequence). The CDR3 is 16 amino acids. CDR3 protein: CATSRVWDTGTYGYTF. In DNA form, the CDR3 reads TGTGCCACCAGCAGAGTATGGGACACGGGAACCTATGGCTACACCTTC.

V gene TRBV9 combines with J gene TRBJ2-3; 7 bases fit TRBD2. Germline V gene data show CDR1 as SGDLS and CDR2 as YYNGEE. After removal of 4 bases from V and 10 bases from J, the junction contained 18 bases not matched to a gene. This CDR3 has 16 amino acids. The CDR3 nucleotides read TGTGCCAGCAGCCTAAGCGGGACGGCCACAGACGGTGCGCAGTATTTT. Residues: CASSLSGTATDGAQYF.

The V gene is TRBV13, the J gene TRBJ1-1; no definite D call. Trimming removed 2 bases from V and 0 bases from J, with 4 bases in between. Germline V gives CDR1 PRHDT, CDR2 FYEKMQ (reference sequence). The CDR3 is 13 residues long. In DNA, the CDR3 is TGTGCCAGCAGCTTACGCGTGAACACTGAAGCTTTCTTT. Amino acid sequence: CASSLRVNTEAFF.

The chain couples TRBV5-5 to TRBJ1-1, with D unresolved. The germline CDR1 and CDR2 sequences are SGHKS and YYEKEE (reference sequence). CDR3 length equals 13 residues. Trimming pared 2 bases from V and 1 base from J, leaving 6 bases between. The chain's CDR3 is CASSFRQNTEAFF. Written as DNA, the CDR3 is TGTGCCAGCAGCTTCAGGCAGAACACTGAAGCTTTCTTT.

V and J are TRBV2 and TRBJ1-4; a weak D match, TRBD1 (6 bases). The germline gives CDR1 SNHLY, CDR2 FYNNEI. CDR3 length: 16 amino acids. V was trimmed by 7 bases and J by 8 bases, leaving 23 bases between them. CDR3 nucleotides: TGTGCCAGCAAGCGGGATCAGACAGGCTATGGAGAAAAACTGTTTTTT. Protein sequence: CASKRDQTGYGEKLFF.

The chain is built from TRBV4-1 and TRBJ1-4; 8 nucleotides match TRBD1. With V trimmed by 2 bases and J by 7 bases, 6 bases remained unmatched. Germline V gene data show CDR1 as MGHRA and CDR2 as YSYEKL. The CDR3 runs 15 residues. The CDR3 spells CASSQPGQEGEKLFF. In nucleotides, the CDR3 is TGCGCCAGCAGCCAACCGGGACAGGAGGGTGAAAAACTGTTTTTT.

The chain recombines TRBV2 with TRBJ1-5; TRBD1 matches 7 bases. V lost 3 bases to trimming and J lost 6 bases; unmatched junction nucleotides: 5. The CDR3 is 14 residues long. Germline CDR1 SNHLY, CDR2 FYNNEI. CDR3: CASSDRDRAQPQHF. In nucleotides, the CDR3 is TGTGCCAGCAGTGATAGAGACAGGGCTCAGCCCCAGCATTTT.

The chain links TRBV6-2 or TRBV6-3 to TRBJ1-6, with 7 bases identical to TRBD1. Germline lookup yields CDR1 MNHEY and CDR2 SVGEGT. The V and J ends lost 5 bases and 7 bases, in that order; junction bases with no gene match: 8. The CDR3 is 15 residues long. The chain's CDR3 is CASSRRRGQNSPLHF. As DNA, the CDR3 is TGTGCCAGCAGTCGTCGTAGGGGGCAAAATTCACCCCTCCACTTT.

J is TRBJ1-4 and V is TRBV19, with D hard to call. The CDR3 is 11 residues long. Trimming cost V 8 bases and J 10 bases, with 11 bases left between them. Germline CDR1 LNHDA, CDR2 SQIVND (reference sequence). The CDR3 sequence: CASSIGVKLFF. The CDR3, as DNA: TGTGCCAGTTCCATCGGGGTAAAACTGTTTTTT. Complete variable domain (other parts from reference TRBV19 and TRBJ1-4): DGGITQSPKYLFRKEGQNVTLSCEQNLNHDAMYWYRQDPGQGLRLIYYSQIVNDFQKGDIAEGYSVSREKKESFPLTVTSAQKNPTAFYLCASSIGVKLFFGSGTQLSVL.

The J gene is TRBJ2-3, the V gene TRBV9; D is unresolved. V lost 0 bases and J 1 base, leaving 3 bases between the germline ends. Germline CDR1 SGDLS, CDR2 YYNGEE. The CDR3 extends over 13 amino acids. CDR3 in amino acids: CASSVVGTDTQYF. For the CDR3, the DNA is TGTGCCAGCAGCGTAGTCGGCACAGATACGCAGTATTTT.

In this sample, this clone turned up once. This rearrangement joins TRBV20-1 to TRBJ1-2; D perhaps matches TRBD1 (5 bases). Trimming cost V 3 bases and J 8 bases, with 10 bases left between them. CDR1 is DFQATT and CDR2 is SNEGSKA in the germline V gene (reference sequence). The CDR3 extends over 11 amino acids. The CDR3 spells CSASWGDGYTF. As DNA, the CDR3 is TGCAGTGCTAGCTGGGGGGACGGCTACACCTTC.

This chain joins TRBV5-4 and TRBJ2-2; 8 nucleotides line up with TRBD2. After removal of 4 bases from V and 5 bases from J, the junction contained 4 bases not matched to a gene. The CDR3 spans 14 residues. Germline values: CDR1 SGHNT, CDR2 YYREEE (reference sequence). CDR3 in amino acids: CASSTGGLTGELFF. In DNA, the CDR3 is TGTGCCAGCAGCACGGGGGGGCTTACCGGGGAGCTGTTTTTT.

This chain joins TRBV6-4 and TRBJ1-1; 7 nucleotides agree with TRBD1. The V gene end was trimmed by 10 bases and the J gene end by 1 base; junction bases not matched to a gene: 18. This CDR3 is 17 amino acids long. Germline CDR1 MRHNA, CDR2 SNTAGT. CDR3 nucleotide sequence: TGTGCCAACGCTTATTACACAGGGGTTTTTCGGAACACTGAAGCTTTCTTT. This translates into CANAYYTGVFRNTEAFF.